The sequence of this T cell receptor beta chain was determined in a study of T cells in Graves' hyperthyroidism and ophthalmopathy (dated by TCRdb to between 2018 and 2020). Background for the entire study: Peripheral blood was collected at initial diagnosis, before any treatment. A discovery cohort of approximately 97 patients, about 44 with Graves' ophthalmopathy and approximately 57 with stable Graves' hyperthyroidism, was used to find distinguishing TCR V-J signatures. Whether ophthalmopathy could be predicted prospectively was tested in an independent validation cohort made up of roughly 20 hyperthyroidism patients plus 17 patients who later progressed to ophthalmopathy. The 75 to 100 discovery patients were divided at random into training and test sets in a 7:3 ratio. In addition, the study compared T-cell repertoires in thyroid tissue and in blood from 6 or 7 Graves' hyperthyroidism patients. After blood sampling, hyperthyroidism patients were treated with methimazole at a starting dose of 30 mg daily, and ophthalmopathy patients were treated with high-dose intravenous methylprednisolone. According to the paper, TCR Vbeta CDR3 sequencing was carried out on over 130 peripheral blood samples, which came from 40 to 45 ophthalmopathy, 75 or so hyperthyroidism and approximately 17 progressor patients.

From the cysteine up to the phenylalanine, the CDR3 has a length of 16 residues. The kept DNA is CDR3 alone, 48 bases in frame from the first base. In the germline V gene, CDR1 corresponds to SGHAT and CDR2 to FQNNGV. At the junction V is shortened by 6 bases and J by 1 base; bases outside the gene matches: 9. Summary of the overall study and its limitations: Most expanded thyroid clonotypes (frequency above 0.001) were also detected in blood, suggesting blood repertoires may reflect thyroid immune responses. In validation, the model predicted progression to ophthalmopathy with 55% to 71% sensitivity and 72% to 85% specificity, a median of about 6 months before onset. A model built on a 13 V-J signature distinguished ophthalmopathy from stable hyperthyroidism, reaching around 88% sensitivity and about 81% specificity in cross-validation and 80%/75% in testing. Sample size was not statistically predetermined, and blinding of investigators to group allocation was not performed.

TCR beta CDR3 regions were amplified from RNA transcripts. A first-round RT-PCR of the TCR CDR3 used the HTBI primer set with the Qiagen OneStep RT-PCR kit. A second multiplex PCR round built the libraries, followed by size selection and purification. Sequencing of the libraries was done on an Illumina HiSeq2000 using paired-end 100 bp reads. In the paper's pipeline: Raw data were processed with SOAPnuke, discarding reads with adapters, uncalled bases, mean Phred below 15, or no exact constant-primer or identifier match. COPE v1.2.5 was used to merge high-quality paired reads, and clonotypes were defined as unique nucleotide sequences. MiTCR v1.1 was used to align the clonotypes against IMGT TRBV, TRBD and TRBJ reference segments. Only V-J combinations with frequency above 0.0001, covering about 99% of repertoires, were analysed. A TCS score was defined as the ratio between F50 (clonal expansion) and ExV (chaos), using BLOSUM62-based TCRdist between CDR3 peptides within each V-J. Welch's t-statistics and random forest reduced 514 V-J features to 13, which were used in a naive Bayes classifier (R e1071). The public reads were reprocessed in TCRdb via fastp at Q25 and MiXCR, keeping in-frame beta chains. Merged by CDR3 protein, the rows form single entries marked with the most common genes and DNA. The V and J calls and clone size are TCRdb's, not the authors'. The sample records 500,000 to 650,000 distinct CDR3 sequences, 14% of which are singletons. About an eighth of the sample is held by the ten biggest clonotypes.

This clonotype occurred many times. Its antigen target is currently unknown. Base qualities are not at hand, and no much larger clone is one base apart. Ophthalmopathy patients had moderately to severely active disease, Clinical Activity Score of at least 3, NOSPECS grade of at least 4, and duration under 3 months. Patients with uncontrolled infections, other autoimmune diseases, pregnancy or lactation were excluded. Diagnoses relied on clinical symptoms, serum thyroxine and TRAb, thyroid ultrasound and orbital computed tomography. Ficoll-Paque density gradient centrifugation was used to isolate PBMCs from approximately 10 ml of fresh peripheral blood. Total RNA was extracted with Trizol reagent, and quality was checked on an Agilent 2100 Bioanalyzer.

Recombination joined TRBV11-2 with TRBJ2-7; a stretch of 10 junction bases matches TRBD2. The TCR comes from a woman aged 50 to 65 with Graves' ophthalmopathy. The sequenced material came from blood. The CDR3 protein is CASSKPGLAFSYEQYF. The DNA sequence is as follows: TGTGCCAGCAGTAAGCCGGGACTAGCGTTTTCCTACGAGCAGTACTTC.